Presented here are 7 T cell receptor beta chains from one specimen sequenced in a study of blood T cell repertoires in COVID-19. The table came from immunoSEQ multiplex PCR; TCRdb's copy has only in-frame clones and leaves some out. The data hold under 45,000 clones, with roughly four fifths observed a single time. Sequenced material: peripheral blood. The receptors originated from a human donor in a cohort sampled during active COVID-19.

A few counts support this clone. V is TRBV11-2 and J is TRBJ2-4, with 7 bases aligning to TRBD1. This CDR3 region has 15 residues. Per germline, CDR1 SGHAT and CDR2 FQNNGV. J was trimmed by 9 bases and V by 0 bases; bases with no gene match: 8. CDR3: CASSLEGGTEGIQYF. In nucleotides, the CDR3 is TGTGCCAGCAGCTTAGAAGGGGGCACCGAGGGCATTCAGTACTTC.

This chain connects TRBV18 to TRBJ1-5; D is uncertain. The CDR3 has 13 amino acids. Per the germline V gene, CDR1 is KGHSH and CDR2 is LQKENI. V was shortened by 2 bases and J by 6 bases, with 8 bases between the two germline ends. The CDR3 loop is CASSPGEGQPQHF. The DNA of the CDR3 is TGTGCCAGCTCACCAGGGGAGGGTCAGCCCCAGCATTTT.

CDR3 in amino acids: CASSYFRGASYGYTF. The CDR3 DNA sequence: TGTGCCAGCAGTTACTTTCGGGGGGCCTCCTATGGCTACACCTTC. The genes are TRBV6-6 and TRBJ1-2; possible D gene TRBD1, 6 bases. CDR1 is MNHNY and CDR2 is SVGAGI in the germline V gene (reference sequence). V was pared by 1 base and J by 4 bases, with 13 bases between. This CDR3 has 15 residues.

The rearrangement links TRBV19 to TRBJ2-7; 13 bases fit TRBD2. This CDR3 is 16 amino acids long. Losses at the gene ends were 4 bases for V and 2 bases for J; bases not matched to a gene: 5. The V gene's germline CDR1 is LNHDA and CDR2 SQIVND (reference sequence). CDR3 amino acids: CASSTGLAGVAYEQYF. The CDR3 DNA follows: TGTGCCAGTAGTACAGGACTAGCGGGGGTGGCCTACGAGCAGTACTTC.

The chain combines TRBV30 with TRBJ1-4; 9 bases map to TRBD1. Trimming removed 6 bases from V and 8 bases from J; junction bases left unmatched: 7. CDR3 size: 13 residues. From germline, CDR1 is GTSNPN and CDR2 SVGIG (reference sequence). CDR3: CACPGQGFEKLFF. The DNA of the CDR3 is TGTGCCTGCCCCGGACAGGGGTTCGAAAAACTGTTTTTT.

This clone was seen only once. The V call is TRBV6-5, the J call TRBJ1-5, with 7 bases aligning to TRBD1. The CDR3 runs 14 residues. With V trimmed by 7 bases and J by 5 bases, 8 bases remained unmatched. Germline V gene data show CDR1 as MNHEY and CDR2 as SVGAGI. The chain's CDR3 is CASTTGKYDQPQHF. The CDR3 coding sequence is TGTGCCAGCACGACAGGGAAGTATGATCAGCCCCAGCATTTT.

The chain links TRBV2 to TRBJ2-7; TRBD2 matches 8 bases. V lost 8 bases, J lost 7 bases, and 13 bases stayed unmatched. The CDR3 runs 14 residues. CDR1 and CDR2 (germline): SNHLY, FYNNEI. DNA of the CDR3: TGTGCCAGCCCCCCGCCGGGGGGGACCAATGAGCAGTACGTC. This translates into CASPPPGGTNEQYV.